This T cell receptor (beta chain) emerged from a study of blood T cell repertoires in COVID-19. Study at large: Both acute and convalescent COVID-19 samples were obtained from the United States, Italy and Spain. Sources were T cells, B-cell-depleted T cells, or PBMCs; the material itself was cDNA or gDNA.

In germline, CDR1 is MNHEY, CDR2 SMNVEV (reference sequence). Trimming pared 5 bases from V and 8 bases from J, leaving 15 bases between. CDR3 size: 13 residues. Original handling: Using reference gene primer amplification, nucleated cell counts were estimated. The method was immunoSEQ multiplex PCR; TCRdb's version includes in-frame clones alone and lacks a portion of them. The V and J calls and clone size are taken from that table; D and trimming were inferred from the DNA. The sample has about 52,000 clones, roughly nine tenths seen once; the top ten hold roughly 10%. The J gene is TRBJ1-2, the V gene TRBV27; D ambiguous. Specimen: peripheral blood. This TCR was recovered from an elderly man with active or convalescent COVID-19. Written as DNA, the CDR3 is TGTGCCAGCAGTCACGGCGTCCGGGTCGGCTACACCTTC. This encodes CASSHGVRVGYTF.